Listed below are T cell receptor beta chains from one sample, sequenced in a study of CXCR3-negative and CXCR3-positive naive CD8 T cells. TCRdb reprocessed the 5' RACE reads and keeps a single row for each CDR3 protein, giving no DNA. Recorded for this sample: about 150,000 distinct CDR3 sequences. Source material: naive CXCR3+ CD8+ T cells from blood. The source is a human donor in good health. Some clones in this sample may be carry-over from other donors' samples. Both conserved end residues are part of each CDR3. Fields, in order: CDR3 length, V gene, J gene, CDR3 protein.

CDR3 length: 15
V gene: TRBV9
J gene: TRBJ1-1
CDR3 protein: CASSVEAGLPSEAFF

CDR3 length: 14
V gene: TRBV20-1
J gene: TRBJ1-2
CDR3 protein: CSAREGGANYGYTF

CDR3 length: 16
V gene: TRBV21-1
J gene: TRBJ2-7
CDR3 protein: CASSYDRDGVTYEQYF

CDR3 length: 17
V gene: TRBV20-1
J gene: TRBJ2-1
CDR3 protein: CSASPADFLTLYNEQFF

CDR3 length: 15
V gene: TRBV2
J gene: TRBJ1-5
CDR3 protein: CASSEEGADNQPQHF

CDR3 length: 15
V gene: TRBV20-1
J gene: TRBJ2-1
CDR3 protein: CSARDWLAGDNEQFF

CDR3 length: 15
V gene: TRBV29-1
J gene: TRBJ2-3
CDR3 protein: CSVELSSSPGGTQYF

CDR3 length: 16
V gene: TRBV13
J gene: TRBJ2-1
CDR3 protein: CASSGSGTSAYNEQFF

CDR3 length: 14
V gene: TRBV12-3/TRBV12-4
J gene: TRBJ1-2
CDR3 protein: CASRSQGQNYGYTF

CDR3 length: 15
V gene: TRBV19
J gene: TRBJ2-1
CDR3 protein: CASSQVTGANNEQFF

CDR3 length: 16
V gene: TRBV9
J gene: TRBJ1-6
CDR3 protein: CASSVEGNSYNSPLHF

CDR3 length: 13
V gene: TRBV10-1
J gene: TRBJ2-2
CDR3 protein: CASSEGTTGELFF

CDR3 length: 16
V gene: TRBV7-3
J gene: TRBJ2-1
CDR3 protein: CASSLKFGTTYNEQFF

CDR3 length: 16
V gene: TRBV4-2
J gene: TRBJ1-1
CDR3 protein: CASSPGAGGWDTEAFF

CDR3 length: 12
V gene: TRBV29-1
J gene: TRBJ1-2
CDR3 protein: CSVDRDVYGYTF

CDR3 length: 13
V gene: TRBV12-3/TRBV12-4
J gene: TRBJ1-6
CDR3 protein: CASSEPYNSPLHF

CDR3 length: 16
V gene: TRBV7-9
J gene: TRBJ1-5
CDR3 protein: CASSWGIRGDNQPQHF

CDR3 length: 15
V gene: TRBV25-1
J gene: TRBJ2-4
CDR3 protein: CASSEQGGAKNIQYF

CDR3 length: 14
V gene: TRBV28
J gene: TRBJ1-2
CDR3 protein: CASSLPNPWPGYTF

CDR3 length: 12
V gene: TRBV29-1
J gene: TRBJ2-1
CDR3 protein: CSAPQGYNEQFF

CDR3 length: 15
V gene: TRBV29-1
J gene: TRBJ2-1
CDR3 protein: CSVDSGGGRYNEQFF

CDR3 length: 16
V gene: TRBV5-6
J gene: TRBJ1-4
CDR3 protein: CASTLSFGSGYEKLFF

CDR3 length: 16
V gene: TRBV28
J gene: TRBJ2-7
CDR3 protein: CASSPPITGAGDEQYF

CDR3 length: 19
V gene: TRBV21-1
J gene: TRBJ2-7
CDR3 protein: CASSKGIGTSGRISGEQYF

CDR3 length: 15
V gene: TRBV27
J gene: TRBJ2-7
CDR3 protein: CASSPRTGGFYEQYF

CDR3 length: 15
V gene: TRBV29-1
J gene: TRBJ2-1
CDR3 protein: CSVEVPTDSYNEQFF

CDR3 length: 13
V gene: TRBV27
J gene: TRBJ2-3
CDR3 protein: CASSHPSTDTQYF

CDR3 length: 14
V gene: TRBV27
J gene: TRBJ1-5
CDR3 protein: CASSPPGANQPQHF

CDR3 length: 15
V gene: TRBV3-1
J gene: TRBJ2-7
CDR3 protein: CASSQAGTGSYEQYF

CDR3 length: 14
V gene: TRBV4-1
J gene: TRBJ1-2
CDR3 protein: CASSQGDGNYGYTF

CDR3 length: 17
V gene: TRBV10-2
J gene: TRBJ2-1
CDR3 protein: CASRDGLAEGSYNEQFF

CDR3 length: 16
V gene: TRBV29-1
J gene: TRBJ2-3
CDR3 protein: CSVAVVPWDSTDTQYF

CDR3 length: 13
V gene: TRBV29-1
J gene: TRBJ1-1
CDR3 protein: CSVEQGWNTEAFF

CDR3 length: 13
V gene: TRBV12-3/TRBV12-4
J gene: TRBJ1-1
CDR3 protein: CASSRVGGTEAFF

CDR3 length: 13
V gene: TRBV6-2/TRBV6-3
J gene: TRBJ2-1
CDR3 protein: CATATGIYNEQSF

CDR3 length: 15
V gene: TRBV12-3/TRBV12-4
J gene: TRBJ1-5
CDR3 protein: CASSNRGRTGQPQHF

CDR3 length: 14
V gene: TRBV15
J gene: TRBJ2-3
CDR3 protein: CATSSDGGTDTQYF

CDR3 length: 16
V gene: TRBV21-1
J gene: TRBJ1-2
CDR3 protein: CASSKRRTGRIGGYTF

CDR3 length: 15
V gene: TRBV25-1
J gene: TRBJ2-2
CDR3 protein: CASSDWDRGTGELFF

CDR3 length: 21
V gene: TRBV15
J gene: TRBJ1-5
CDR3 protein: CATSRVGLLESRDRADQPQHF

CDR3 length: 15
V gene: TRBV4-3
J gene: TRBJ2-7
CDR3 protein: CASSQDLRGAYEQYF

CDR3 length: 15
V gene: TRBV4-2
J gene: TRBJ1-5
CDR3 protein: CASSQDTGLGQPQHF

CDR3 length: 15
V gene: TRBV10-3
J gene: TRBJ2-1
CDR3 protein: CAISEDSGGYNEQFF

CDR3 length: 13
V gene: TRBV14
J gene: TRBJ2-3
CDR3 protein: CASSAPGTDTQYF

CDR3 length: 12
V gene: TRBV7-2
J gene: TRBJ1-3
CDR3 protein: CASGYSGNTIYF

CDR3 length: 14
V gene: TRBV12-3/TRBV12-4
J gene: TRBJ1-3
CDR3 protein: CASSVTGLGNTIYF

CDR3 length: 13
V gene: TRBV5-1
J gene: TRBJ1-5
CDR3 protein: CASSLASGQPQHF

CDR3 length: 16
V gene: TRBV28
J gene: TRBJ2-7
CDR3 protein: CASSSQFRDNLYEQYF

CDR3 length: 16
V gene: TRBV11-2
J gene: TRBJ2-2
CDR3 protein: CASSLGLGQGTGELFF

CDR3 length: 15
V gene: TRBV7-9
J gene: TRBJ2-1
CDR3 protein: CASSLAGGAYNEQFF

CDR3 length: 15
V gene: TRBV12-3/TRBV12-4
J gene: TRBJ1-3
CDR3 protein: CASTVMGIPGNTIYF